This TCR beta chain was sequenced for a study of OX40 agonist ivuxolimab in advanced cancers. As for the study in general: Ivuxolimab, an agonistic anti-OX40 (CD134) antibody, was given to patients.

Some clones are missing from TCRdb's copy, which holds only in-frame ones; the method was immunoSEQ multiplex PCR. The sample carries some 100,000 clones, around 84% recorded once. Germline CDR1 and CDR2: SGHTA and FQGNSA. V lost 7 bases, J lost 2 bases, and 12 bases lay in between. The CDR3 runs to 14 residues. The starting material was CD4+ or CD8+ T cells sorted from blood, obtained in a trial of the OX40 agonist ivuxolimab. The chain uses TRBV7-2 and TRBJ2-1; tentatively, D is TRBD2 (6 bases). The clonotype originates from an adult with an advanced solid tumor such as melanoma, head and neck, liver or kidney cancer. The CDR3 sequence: CASTSDYTYNEQFF. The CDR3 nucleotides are TGTGCCAGCACCTCGGACTACACCTACAATGAGCAGTTCTTC.